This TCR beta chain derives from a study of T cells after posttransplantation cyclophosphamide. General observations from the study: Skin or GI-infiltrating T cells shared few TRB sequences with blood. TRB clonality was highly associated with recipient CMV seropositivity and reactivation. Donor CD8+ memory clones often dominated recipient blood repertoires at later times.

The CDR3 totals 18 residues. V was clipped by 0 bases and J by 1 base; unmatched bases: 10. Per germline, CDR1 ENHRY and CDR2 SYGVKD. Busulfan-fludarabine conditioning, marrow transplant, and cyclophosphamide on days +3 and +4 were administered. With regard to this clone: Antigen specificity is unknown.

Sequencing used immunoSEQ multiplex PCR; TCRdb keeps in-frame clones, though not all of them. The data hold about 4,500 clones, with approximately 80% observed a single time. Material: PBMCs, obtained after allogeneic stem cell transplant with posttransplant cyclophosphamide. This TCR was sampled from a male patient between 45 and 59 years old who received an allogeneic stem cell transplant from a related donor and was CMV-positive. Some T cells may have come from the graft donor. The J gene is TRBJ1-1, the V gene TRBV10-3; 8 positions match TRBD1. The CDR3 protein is CAISESRTGTLANTEAFF. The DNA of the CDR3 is TGTGCCATCAGTGAGTCCCGGACAGGGACGCTTGCGAACACTGAAGCTTTCTTT.